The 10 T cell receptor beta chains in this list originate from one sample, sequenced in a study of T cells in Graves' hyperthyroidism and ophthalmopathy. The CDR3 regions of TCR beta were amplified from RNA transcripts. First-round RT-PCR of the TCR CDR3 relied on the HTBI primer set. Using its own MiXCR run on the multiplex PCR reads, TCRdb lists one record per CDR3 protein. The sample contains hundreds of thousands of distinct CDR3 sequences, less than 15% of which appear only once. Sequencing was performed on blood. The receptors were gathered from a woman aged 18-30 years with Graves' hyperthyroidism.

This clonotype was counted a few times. The DNA for the CDR3 is TGTGCCAGCAGCGTAGATTTTAGGGCCTCTGGAAACACCATATATTTT. Translating gives CASSVDFRASGNTIYF. The rearrangement joins TRBV9 to TRBJ1-3; D is ambiguous. The germline V gene encodes CDR1 SGDLS and CDR2 YYNGEE. This CDR3 has 16 amino acids. Trimming shortened V by 0 bases and J by 0 bases, and 10 bases separated the two germline ends.

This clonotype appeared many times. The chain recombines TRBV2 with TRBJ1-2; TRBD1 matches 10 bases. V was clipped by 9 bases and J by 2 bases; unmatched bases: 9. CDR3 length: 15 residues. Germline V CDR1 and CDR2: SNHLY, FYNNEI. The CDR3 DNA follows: TGTGCCAGTAGTTATGGGGGACAGGGGAACTATGGCTACACCTTC. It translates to CASSYGGQGNYGYTF.

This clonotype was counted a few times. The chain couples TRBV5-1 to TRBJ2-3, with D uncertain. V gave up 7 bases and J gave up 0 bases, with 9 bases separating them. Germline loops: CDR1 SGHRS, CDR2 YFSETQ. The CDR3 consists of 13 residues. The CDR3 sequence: CASLGQSTDTQYF. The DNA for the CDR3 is TGCGCCAGCCTCGGGCAGAGCACAGATACGCAGTATTTT.

This CDR3 reads CASSSKQGTASSGANVLTF. The CDR3 DNA sequence: TGCGCCAGCAGCTCCAAGCAAGGGACAGCAAGCTCTGGGGCCAACGTCCTGACTTTC. The chain carries TRBV5-1 and TRBJ2-6; the match to TRBD1 covers 7 bases. V lost 3 bases, J lost 0 bases, and 12 bases stayed unmatched. This CDR3 region has 19 residues. Per the germline V gene, CDR1 is SGHRS and CDR2 is YFSETQ.

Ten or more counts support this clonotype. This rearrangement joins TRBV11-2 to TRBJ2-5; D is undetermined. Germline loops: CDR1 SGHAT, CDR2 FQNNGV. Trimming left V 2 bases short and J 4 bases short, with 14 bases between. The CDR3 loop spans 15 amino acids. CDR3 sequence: CASSLLWGGGETQYF. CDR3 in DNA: TGTGCCAGCAGCTTATTATGGGGTGGCGGAGAGACCCAGTACTTC.

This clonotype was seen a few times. CDR3 protein: CASGTPGLGVHEQYF. The CDR3 nucleotides are TGTGCCAGCGGGACTCCGGGACTAGGGGTCCACGAGCAGTACTTC. The chain carries TRBV27 and TRBJ2-7; TRBD2 matches at 8 bases. In germline, CDR1 is MNHEY, CDR2 SMNVEV (reference sequence). The junction had 14 bases not matched to a gene; V was cut back by 8 bases and J by 5 bases. The CDR3 consists of 15 residues.

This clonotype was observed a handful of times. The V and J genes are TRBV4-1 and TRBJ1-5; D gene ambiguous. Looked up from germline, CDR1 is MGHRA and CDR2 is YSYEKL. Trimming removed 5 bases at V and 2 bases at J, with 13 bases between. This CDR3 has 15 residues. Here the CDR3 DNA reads TGCGCCAGCAGCTTATTTTCTGTCGGCAATCAGCCCCAGCATTTT. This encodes CASSLFSVGNQPQHF.

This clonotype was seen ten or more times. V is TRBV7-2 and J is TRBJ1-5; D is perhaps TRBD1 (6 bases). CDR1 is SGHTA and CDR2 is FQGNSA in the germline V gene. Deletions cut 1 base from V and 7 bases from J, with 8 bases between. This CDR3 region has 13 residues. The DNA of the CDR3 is TGTGCCAGCAGCTTAGGCAGGGGCCAGCCCCAGCATTTT. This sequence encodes CASSLGRGQPQHF.

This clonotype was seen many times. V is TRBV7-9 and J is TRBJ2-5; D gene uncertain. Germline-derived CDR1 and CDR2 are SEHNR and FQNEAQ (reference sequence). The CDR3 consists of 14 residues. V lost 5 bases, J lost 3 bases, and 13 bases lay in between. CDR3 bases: TGTGCCAGCAGCCACCTGCCCGATGAAGAGACCCAGTACTTC. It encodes CASSHLPDEETQYF.

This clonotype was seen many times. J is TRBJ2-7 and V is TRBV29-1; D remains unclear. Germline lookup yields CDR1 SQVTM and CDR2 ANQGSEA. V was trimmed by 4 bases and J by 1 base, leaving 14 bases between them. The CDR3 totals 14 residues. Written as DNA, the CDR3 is TGCAGCGTTGTGCCAGGCCATAGGTCCTACGAGCAGTACTTC. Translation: CSVVPGHRSYEQYF.